This TCR beta chain was captured in a study of shared clonotypes between healthy human individuals. Study in general: There were three CD4 naive, three CD4 memory, two CD8 naive and one CD8 memory plates per donor.

Per germline, CDR1 SGHNT and CDR2 YYREEE (reference sequence). The CDR3 is 13 amino acids. V was trimmed by 0 bases and J by 16 bases, leaving 17 bases between them. In the original processing: ImmunoSEQ output held junction-only sequences without quality scores, so filtering differed. Some clones are missing from TCRdb's copy, which holds only in-frame ones; the method was immunoSEQ multiplex PCR. That table is the source of V, J and clone size, and D and trimming were worked out from the DNA. The sample contains roughly 700,000 clones, about 92% of which appear only once. Combination of CD45RO+ cells with CCR7-negative CD45RA+ TemRA cells was used for CD8 memory.

The V gene is TRBV5-4, the J gene TRBJ2-1; D call uncertain. The receptor's source is a man between 18 and 35 years old in good health. Some clones in this sample may be carry-over from other donors' samples. Source material: memory CD8+ T cells from PBMCs. Subset: CD45RO+ cells pooled with CCR7-negative TemRA cells. The CDR3 nucleotides are TGTGCCAGCAGCTTGGATGGGAACGCCTCACCCTTCTTC. Protein product: CASSLDGNASPFF. Together with reference TRBV5-4 and TRBJ2-1, the CDR3 gives the full variable domain: ETGVTQSPTHLIKTRGQQVTLRCSSQSGHNTVSWYQQALGQGPQFIFQYYREEENGRGNFPPRFSGLQFPNYSSELNVNALELDDSALYLCASSLDGNASPFFGPGTRLTVL.